These T cell receptor beta chains were read from a single sample in a study of shared clonotypes between healthy human individuals. The table came from immunoSEQ multiplex PCR; TCRdb's copy has only in-frame clones and leaves some out. The sample lists approximately 710,000 clones, less than 95% seen once, with 30% to 35% in the top ten. The material sequenced was memory CD8+ T cells from PBMCs. These receptors were taken from a man between 18 and 35 years old in good health. Some clones in this sample may be carry-over from other donors' samples. The CDR3 runs from the conserved cysteine through the conserved F or W. D genes are given only for firm matches. Size is stated for part of the rows, as once, few or many counts, or as a class when the clone is expanded.

NA,TRBV9,TRBD1,TRBJ2-3,TGTGCCAGCAGCGCTACAGGGGGCGGCACAGATACGCAGTATTTT,CASSATGGGTDTQYF
NA,TRBV28,TRBD2,TRBJ2-1,TGTGCCAGCTCGGGGCTAGCGGGAGTTCGGAATGAGCAGTTCTTC,CASSGLAGVRNEQFF
NA,TRBV7-9,NA,TRBJ2-5,TGTGCCAGCAGCTCCGGACTAAGCGACCAAGAGACCCAGTACTTC,CASSSGLSDQETQYF
NA,TRBV7-3,TRBD2,TRBJ2-1,TGTGCCAGCAGCTTAAGTGCGGCTAGCGGGAGGATGGTGGTTGAGCAGTTCTTC,CASSLSAASGRMVVEQFF
NA,TRBV7-8,TRBD1,TRBJ1-5,TGTGCCAGCAGCCCGGGACAGGGGGCGAGTCAGCCCCAGCATTTT,CASSPGQGASQPQHF
NA,TRBV7-8,TRBD1,TRBJ2-7,TGTGCCAGCAGTTCCCAGGCCGGGACAGGGGGCAAGTACGAGCAGTACTTC,CASSSQAGTGGKYEQYF
NA,TRBV28,TRBD1,TRBJ2-5,TGTGCCAGCAGCCCGGGACAGGGGCTTCAAGAGACCCAGTACTTC,CASSPGQGLQETQYF
NA,TRBV5-4,NA,TRBJ2-3,TGTGCCAGCAGCTTGGGCTACCGGGAATCAGAGGTAGATACGCAGTATTTT,CASSLGYRESEVDTQYF
NA,TRBV7-9,NA,TRBJ1-1,TGTGCCAGCAGCCGAGGCCGGGGCAGTGAAGCTTTCTTT,CASSRGRGSEAFF
NA,TRBV28,TRBD1,TRBJ2-7,TGTGCCAGCAGAGTTTGGAGGACAGGTCGTAGACCGTCCTACGAGCAGTACTTC,CASRVWRTGRRPSYEQYF
medium-sized,TRBV11-2,NA,TRBJ2-5,TGTGCCAGCAGCTTATGGCGGCAAGAGACCCAGTACTTC,CASSLWRQETQYF
once,TRBV27,TRBD1,TRBJ2-7,TGTGCCAGCAGTTTTATCCCAGGGGGCTACGAGCAGTACTTC,CASSFIPGGYEQYF
NA,TRBV9,NA,TRBJ1-5,TGTGCCAGCAGCCCAAACGGGGTCCAGAATCAGCCCCAGCATTTT,CASSPNGVQNQPQHF
once,TRBV28,TRBD1,TRBJ1-2,TGTGCCAGCAGTGGATTAAAACCGACAGGGAACCCTAACTATGGCTACACCTTC,CASSGLKPTGNPNYGYTF
NA,TRBV7-2,NA,TRBJ2-1,TGTGCCAGCAGCTCGGGCCATGAGCAGTTCTTC,CASSSGHEQFF
once,TRBV27,TRBD2,TRBJ2-2,TGTGCCAGCACCAGAGGGGCTAGCGGGAGGGCCGGCCTGCTCGGGGAGCTGTTTTTT,CASTRGASGRAGLLGELFF
few,TRBV7-9,NA,TRBJ1-5,TGTGCCAGCACCTCGGGGGGTAGCAATCAGCCCCAGCATTTT,CASTSGGSNQPQHF
NA,TRBV4-3,NA,TRBJ2-1,TGCGCCAGCAGCCAAGATCGGGGCGGGTACAATGAGCAGTTCTTC,CASSQDRGGYNEQFF
NA,TRBV6-1,NA,TRBJ1-1,TGTGCCAGCAGTGAAGACACCCGTACTGAAGCTTTCTTT,CASSEDTRTEAFF
NA,TRBV6-6,NA,TRBJ2-3,TGTGCCAGCAGTTACTCGGTGGATACGCAGTATTTT,CASSYSVDTQYF
once,TRBV6-1,NA,TRBJ1-4,TGTGCCAGCAGTGAGCTAAGGGGCCGAGCGGCTAATGAAAAACTGTTTTTT,CASSELRGRAANEKLFF
once,TRBV25-1,NA,TRBJ1-1,TGTGCCAGCAGTGAAGGTGGAGGGACTGAAGCTTTCTTT,CASSEGGGTEAFF
once,TRBV4-3,TRBD1,TRBJ2-7,TGCGCCAGCAGCCAAGAGGGGACAGGGGGCTACGAGCAGTACTTC,CASSQEGTGGYEQYF
NA,TRBV5-8,NA,TRBJ1-1,TGTGCCAGCACCTGGGGGTCCCTATATCAAGCTTTCTTT,CASTWGSLYQAFF
once,TRBV29-1,NA,TRBJ2-1,TGCAGCGTTGCTATGAGGGTTTGGGATGAGCAGTTCTTC,CSVAMRVWDEQFF
NA,TRBV28,NA,TRBJ2-7,TGTGCCAGCAGATCAACACCGGACACTTCCTACGAGCAGTACTTC,CASRSTPDTSYEQYF
NA,TRBV29-1,TRBD1,TRBJ2-7,TGCAGCGTTGTACGGACAGGAGGCTCCTACGAGCAGTACTTC,CSVVRTGGSYEQYF
NA,TRBV11-2,TRBD2,TRBJ2-5,TGTGCCAGCAGCTTAGGCCTAGCGGGAGAGACCCAGTACTTC,CASSLGLAGETQYF
NA,TRBV2,TRBD2,TRBJ2-7,TGTGCCACCCGTAGCGGGAGGGCCTACGAGCAGTACTTC,CATRSGRAYEQYF
NA,TRBV9,NA,TRBJ2-1,TGTGCCAGCAGCGTAGGGGCAGGGGCGGAGTACAATGAGCAGTTCTTC,CASSVGAGAEYNEQFF
NA,TRBV7-9,NA,TRBJ2-3,TGTGCCAGCAGCCCCACACCCCTGGAGACAGATACGCAGTATTTT,CASSPTPLETDTQYF
NA,TRBV10-2,NA,TRBJ2-7,TGCGCCAGCAGCAACTACGAGCAGTACTTC,CASSNYEQYF
once,TRBV27,NA,TRBJ2-1,TGTGCCAGCAGTTTCCTACCGGGAAGCTTCTACAATGAGCAGTTCTTC,CASSFLPGSFYNEQFF
NA,TRBV9,TRBD1,TRBJ2-7,TGTGCCAGCAGCACCCGGGACAGGAGCTCCTACGAGCAGTACTTC,CASSTRDRSSYEQYF
NA,TRBV6-5,TRBD1,TRBJ1-1,TGTGCCAGCAGTTACTCGAGCAGGGGGCTTCTCACTGAAGCTTTCTTT,CASSYSSRGLLTEAFF
NA,TRBV28,TRBD1,TRBJ1-5,TGTGCCAGCAGTGGCTTGGACAGGGGAAATCAGCCCCAGCATTTT,CASSGLDRGNQPQHF
NA,TRBV28,NA,TRBJ2-1,TGTGCCAGCAGGCCCACACTTCCAAACCGGGACCAGGCTAGCGATGAGCAGTTCTTC,CASRPTLPNRDQASDEQFF
NA,TRBV4-2,NA,TRBJ1-1,TGTGCCAGCAGCCAAGTTAGGGGGGGGGCTTTCTTT,CASSQVRGGAFF
NA,TRBV27,TRBD1,TRBJ1-2,TGTGCCAGCAGCTCCTGGGACAGGGGGAAACCTAACTATGGCTACACCTTC,CASSSWDRGKPNYGYTF
once,TRBV25-1,NA,TRBJ2-3,TGTGCCAGCAGTGAATTTAGGTTTTCAGATACGCAGTATTTT,CASSEFRFSDTQYF
once,TRBV7-9,NA,TRBJ2-4,TGTGCCAGCAGCTTTTTCGGGAGTGCCAAAAACATTCAGTACTTC,CASSFFGSAKNIQYF
NA,TRBV11-2,NA,TRBJ1-5,TGTGCCAGCAGCCTTAGACCCAATCAGCCCCAGCATTTT,CASSLRPNQPQHF